The sequence of this T cell receptor beta chain was determined in a study of T cell repertoires in cytomegalovirus infection. General observations from the study: Dominating the ex vivo response were TCR beta clonotypes that were CMV-specific and HLA-C-restricted.

TCRdb itself ran the reads through MiXCR, one entry per CDR3 protein. In the table there are 630,000 or so distinct CDR3 sequences, 24% of which are singletons. This clonotype came up once. Its antigen is undetermined. CDR3 length: 13 residues. Germline assignment: CDR1 MDHEN and CDR2 SYDVKM. Trimming removed 5 bases from V and 3 bases from J, with 10 bases in between. This sequence was found in a human donor in good health (CMV status not recorded). Some clones in this sample may be carry-over from other donors' samples. What was sequenced was CD8+ T cells from PBMCs. The chain links TRBV28 to TRBJ1-1; D not certain. This CDR3 reads CASSVQRYTEAFF. In nucleotides, the CDR3 is TGTGCCAGCAGTGTCCAGCGGTACACTGAAGCTTTCTTT.